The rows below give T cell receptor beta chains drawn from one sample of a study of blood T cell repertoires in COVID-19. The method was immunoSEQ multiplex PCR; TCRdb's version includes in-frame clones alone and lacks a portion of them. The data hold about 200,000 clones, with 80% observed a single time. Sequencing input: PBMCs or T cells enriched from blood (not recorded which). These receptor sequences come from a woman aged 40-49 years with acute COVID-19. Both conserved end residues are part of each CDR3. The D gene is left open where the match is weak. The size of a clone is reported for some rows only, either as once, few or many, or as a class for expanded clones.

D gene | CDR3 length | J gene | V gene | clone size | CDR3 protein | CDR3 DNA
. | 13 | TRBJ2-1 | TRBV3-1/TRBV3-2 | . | CASSQLRGNEQFF | TGTGCCAGCAGCCAACTACGGGGGAATGAGCAGTTCTTC
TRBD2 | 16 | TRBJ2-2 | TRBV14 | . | CASSQARGRFAGELFF | TGTGCCAGCAGCCAAGCTCGCGGGAGGTTTGCCGGGGAGCTGTTTTTT
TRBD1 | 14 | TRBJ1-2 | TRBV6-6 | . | CASSPEQGAGGYTF | TGTGCCAGCAGCCCAGAACAGGGGGCTGGTGGCTACACCTTC
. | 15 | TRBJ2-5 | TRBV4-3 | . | CASSQGGQGGETQYF | TGCGCCAGCAGCCAAGGAGGACAGGGAGGGGAGACCCAGTACTTC
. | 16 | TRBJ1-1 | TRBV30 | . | CAWSAPGAGGNTEAFF | TGTGCCTGGAGTGCCCCCGGGGCGGGGGGGAACACTGAAGCTTTCTTT
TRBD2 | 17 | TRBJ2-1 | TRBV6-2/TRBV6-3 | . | CASSYSSGRRTLDEQFF | TGTGCCAGCAGTTATAGTAGCGGGAGAAGGACACTCGATGAGCAGTTCTTC
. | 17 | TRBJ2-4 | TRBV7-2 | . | CASSLVGTLLAKNIQYF | TGTGCCAGCAGCTTAGTCGGGACTCTACTAGCCAAAAACATTCAGTACTTC
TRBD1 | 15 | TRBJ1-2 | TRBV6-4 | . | CASSAGTAAWYGYTF | TGTGCCAGCAGTGCCGGGACAGCGGCCTGGTATGGCTACACCTTC
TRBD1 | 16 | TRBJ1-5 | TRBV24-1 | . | CATSDAGGAGNQPQHF | TGTGCCACCAGTGATGCAGGGGGCGCAGGCAATCAGCCCCAGCATTTT
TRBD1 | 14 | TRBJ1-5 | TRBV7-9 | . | CASSPGGDNQPQHF | TGTGCCAGCAGCCCAGGGGGTGATAACCAGCCCCAGCATTTT
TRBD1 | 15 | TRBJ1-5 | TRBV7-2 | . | CASSWRTGTDQPQHF | TGTGCCAGCAGCTGGCGGACAGGTACGGATCAGCCCCAGCATTTT
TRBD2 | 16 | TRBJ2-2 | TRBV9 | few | CASSVLAGANTGELFF | TGTGCCAGCAGCGTCCTAGCGGGGGCGAACACCGGGGAGCTGTTTTTT
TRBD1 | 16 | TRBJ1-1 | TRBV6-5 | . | CASSYSPLGQGTEAFF | TGTGCCAGCAGTTACTCGCCTTTGGGACAGGGGACTGAAGCTTTCTTT
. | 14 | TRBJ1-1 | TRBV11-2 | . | CASSMPLGGTEAFF | TGTGCCAGCAGCATGCCGCTCGGGGGCACTGAAGCTTTCTTT
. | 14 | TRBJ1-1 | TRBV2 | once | CASRNSQENTEAFF | TGTGCCAGCAGGAACTCACAGGAGAACACTGAAGCTTTCTTT
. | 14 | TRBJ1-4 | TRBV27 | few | CASRRRLSNEKLFF | TGTGCCAGCAGAAGGAGGCTTTCTAATGAAAAACTGTTTTTT
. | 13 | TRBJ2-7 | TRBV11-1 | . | CASSFRDIYEQYF | TGTGCCAGCAGCTTTCGGGACATCTACGAGCAGTACTTC
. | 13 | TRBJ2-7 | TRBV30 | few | CAWSSSASYEQYF | TGTGCCTGGAGTTCTAGCGCTTCCTACGAGCAGTACTTC
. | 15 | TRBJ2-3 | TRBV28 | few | CASMGGGGRVDTQYF | TGTGCCAGCATGGGTGGAGGGGGGAGGGTAGATACGCAGTATTTT
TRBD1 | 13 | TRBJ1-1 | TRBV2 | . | CARTGRGNTEAFF | TGTGCCAGGACAGGGCGGGGGAACACTGAAGCTTTCTTT
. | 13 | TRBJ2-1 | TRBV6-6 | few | CAISGFVYNEQFF | TGTGCCATCAGCGGTTTTGTCTACAATGAGCAGTTCTTC
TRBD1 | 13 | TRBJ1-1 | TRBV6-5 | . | CASSLQGVAEAFF | TGTGCCAGCAGTCTTCAGGGGGTCGCTGAAGCTTTCTTT
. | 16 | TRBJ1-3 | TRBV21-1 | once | CASSNDLNPSGNTIYF | TGTGCCAGCAGCAACGATCTAAACCCCTCTGGAAACACCATATATTTT
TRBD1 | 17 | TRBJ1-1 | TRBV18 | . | CASSTGTGKQIGTEAFF | TGTGCCAGCTCCACCGGGACAGGCAAACAAATTGGGACTGAAGCTTTCTTT
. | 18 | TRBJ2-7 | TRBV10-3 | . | CAISRSGTQRNWAYEQYF | TGTGCCATCAGTCGTTCCGGGACTCAAAGAAATTGGGCCTACGAGCAGTACTTC
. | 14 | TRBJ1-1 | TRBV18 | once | CASSPVVGATEAFF | TGTGCCAGCTCACCAGTGGTGGGGGCTACTGAAGCTTTCTTT
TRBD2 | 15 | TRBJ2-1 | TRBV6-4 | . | CASRAGTSGRNEQFF | TGTGCCAGCAGAGCCGGGACTAGCGGGAGGAATGAGCAGTTCTTC
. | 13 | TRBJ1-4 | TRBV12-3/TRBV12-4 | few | CASSLEGLEKLFF | TGTGCCAGCAGTTTGGAGGGTTTGGAAAAACTGTTTTTT
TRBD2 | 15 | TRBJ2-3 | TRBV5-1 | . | CASTSGGPRTDTQYF | TGCGCCAGCACCAGCGGGGGGCCCCGCACAGATACGCAGTATTTT
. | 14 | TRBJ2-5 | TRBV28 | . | CASSPPPPTQTQYF | TGTGCCAGCAGTCCACCCCCCCCTACGCAGACCCAGTACTTC
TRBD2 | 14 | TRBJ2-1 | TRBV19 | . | CASSIGGGAREQFF | TGTGCCAGTAGTATTGGCGGGGGGGCCCGGGAGCAGTTCTTC
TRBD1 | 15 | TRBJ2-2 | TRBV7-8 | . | CASSLGTANTGELFF | TGTGCCAGCAGCCTTGGGACAGCTAACACCGGGGAGCTGTTTTTT
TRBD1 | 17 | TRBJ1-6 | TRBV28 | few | CASSFLKIRQGGSPLHF | TGTGCCAGCAGTTTCCTTAAAATAAGACAGGGAGGTTCACCCCTCCACTTT
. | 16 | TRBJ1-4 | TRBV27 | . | CASSKIPGLTNEKLFF | TGTGCCAGCAGTAAGATACCGGGACTCACTAATGAAAAACTGTTTTTT
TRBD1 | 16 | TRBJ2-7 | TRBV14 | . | CASSQNTGGVWNEQYF | TGTGCCAGCAGCCAGAATACAGGGGGAGTATGGAACGAGCAGTACTTC
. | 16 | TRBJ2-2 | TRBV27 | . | CASSLDRGIITGELFF | TGTGCCAGCAGTTTGGATCGGGGGATCATCACCGGGGAGCTGTTTTTT
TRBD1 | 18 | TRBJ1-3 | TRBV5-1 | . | CASSFSTGTGGSGNTIYF | TGCGCCAGCAGCTTCTCAACCGGGACAGGGGGCTCTGGAAACACCATATATTTT
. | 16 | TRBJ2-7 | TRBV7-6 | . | CASSLTSGGARDEQYF | TGTGCCAGCAGCCTCACGTCGGGGGGCGCGAGGGACGAGCAGTACTTC
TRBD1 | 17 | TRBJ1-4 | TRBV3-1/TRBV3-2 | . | CASSQGTGGLANEKLFF | TGTGCCAGCAGCCAAGGGACAGGGGGTTTGGCTAATGAAAAACTGTTTTTT
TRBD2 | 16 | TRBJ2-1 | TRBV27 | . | CASNPRTSGHYNEQFF | TGTGCCAGCAACCCCAGGACTAGCGGACACTACAATGAGCAGTTCTTC
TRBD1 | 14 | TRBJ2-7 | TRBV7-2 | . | CASSEGTGSYEQYF | TGTGCCAGCAGCGAAGGGACAGGCTCCTACGAGCAGTACTTC
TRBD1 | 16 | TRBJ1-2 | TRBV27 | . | CASSSLTGGATYGYTF | TGTGCCAGCAGTTCCCTAACAGGGGGCGCAACCTATGGCTACACCTTC
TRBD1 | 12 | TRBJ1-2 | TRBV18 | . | CASSPDRAGYTF | TGTGCCAGCTCGCCGGACAGGGCTGGCTACACCTTC
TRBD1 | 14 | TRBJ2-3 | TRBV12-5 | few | CASGLGQGAYTQYF | TGTGCTAGTGGTTTGGGACAGGGGGCTTATACGCAGTATTTT
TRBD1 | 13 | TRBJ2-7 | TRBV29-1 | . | CSVVGTGVGEQYF | TGCAGCGTTGTAGGGACAGGGGTTGGCGAGCAGTACTTC
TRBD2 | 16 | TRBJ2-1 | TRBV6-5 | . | CASSYLFAGGYNEQFF | TGTGCCAGCAGTTACCTCTTTGCGGGGGGTTACAATGAGCAGTTCTTC
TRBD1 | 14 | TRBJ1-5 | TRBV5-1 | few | CASSSTGRNQPQHF | TGCGCCAGCAGCTCGACAGGGCGCAATCAGCCCCAGCATTTT
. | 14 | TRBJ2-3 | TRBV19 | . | CASRNPGVGDTQYF | TGTGCCAGTAGAAACCCGGGGGTGGGGGATACGCAGTATTTT
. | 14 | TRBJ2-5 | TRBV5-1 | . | CASSFSGYQETQYF | TGCGCCAGCAGCTTTTCAGGGTACCAAGAGACCCAGTACTTC
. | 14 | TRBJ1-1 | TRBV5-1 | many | CASSSGTPNTEAFF | TGCGCCAGCAGCTCAGGGACACCGAACACTGAAGCTTTCTTT
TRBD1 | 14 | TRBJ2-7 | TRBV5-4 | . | CASSSDRGRVEQYF | TGTGCCAGCAGTTCTGACAGGGGACGAGTCGAGCAGTACTTC